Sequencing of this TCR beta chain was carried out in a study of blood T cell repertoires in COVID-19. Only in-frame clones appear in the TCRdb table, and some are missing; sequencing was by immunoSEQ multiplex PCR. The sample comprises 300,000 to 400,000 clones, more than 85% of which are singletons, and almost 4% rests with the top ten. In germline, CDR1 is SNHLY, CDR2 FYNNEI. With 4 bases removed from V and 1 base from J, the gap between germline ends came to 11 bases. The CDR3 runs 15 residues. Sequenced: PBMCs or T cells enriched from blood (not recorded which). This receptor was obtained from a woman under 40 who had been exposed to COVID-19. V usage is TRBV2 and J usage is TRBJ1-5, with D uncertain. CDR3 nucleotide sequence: TGTGCCAGCAGTGCAAACACGGGGAGCAATCAGCCCCAGCATTTT. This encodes CASSANTGSNQPQHF.